This T cell receptor beta chain originates from a study of T cell changes during pregnancy in multiple sclerosis. Losses at the gene ends were 4 bases for V and 7 bases for J; bases not matched to a gene: 8. The CDR3 has 16 amino acids. CDR1 is MNHEY and CDR2 is SVGAGI in the germline V gene. Generated by immunoSEQ multiplex PCR, the TCRdb table keeps only in-frame clones and is missing some. The sample comprises around 69,000 clones, more than 90% of which are singletons, and roughly 1.2% rests with the top ten. The chain carries TRBV6-5 and TRBJ2-1; the match to TRBD2 covers 12 bases. The sample consisted of peripheral blood, taken in the third trimester of pregnancy. The receptor's source is a female donor with multiple sclerosis, enrolled in a pregnancy study. CDR3: CASSSPTSGSRNEQFF. Here the CDR3 DNA reads TGTGCCAGCAGTTCCCCGACTAGCGGGAGTCGAAATGAGCAGTTCTTC.